The source of this T cell receptor beta chain is a study of CD8 T cells in Susac syndrome. RNA was extracted with the RNeasy kit, and a quantity of roughly 0.5 to 1 ug was reverse transcribed using random hexamers. By means of immunoSEQ multiplex PCR, TCR beta CDR3 spanning 54 Vbeta and 13 Jbeta underwent amplification. Using its own MiXCR run on the immunoSEQ multiplex PCR reads, TCRdb lists one record per CDR3 protein. The table lists about 150,000 distinct CDR3 sequences, approximately 96% of them singletons. The authors sequenced TCR beta from blood CD8+ and CD4+ T cells. The CDR3 totals 16 residues. V was clipped by 8 bases and J by 1 base, with 18 bases between them. CDR1 and CDR2 (germline): MDHEN, SYDVKM.

This receptor was identified in a human donor with multiple sclerosis. The V call is TRBV28, the J call TRBJ2-4; perhaps TRBD1 as D (7 bases). The sample comprised CD8+ T cells from PBMCs. The CDR3 region has the DNA TGTGCCAGCGGAGGGCTAGAGGGGGCGGCCAAAAACATTCAGTACTTC. Amino acids: CASGGLEGAAKNIQYF.